This TCR beta chain appears in the sequencing data of a study of T cell changes during pregnancy in multiple sclerosis. Some clones are missing from TCRdb's copy, which holds only in-frame ones; the method was immunoSEQ multiplex PCR. Among approximately 83,000 clones listed, roughly 93% were seen once. Germline lookup yields CDR1 SGDLS and CDR2 YYNGEE. Trimming cost V 8 bases and J 9 bases; bases outside gene matches: 12. The CDR3 totals 14 residues. This chain links TRBV9 with TRBJ2-4; 9 nucleotides align to TRBD1. The clonotype comes from a female donor with multiple sclerosis, enrolled in a pregnancy study. Source: peripheral blood, taken in the third trimester of pregnancy. CDR3 sequence: CARSPGQGLGIQYF. CDR3 bases: TGTGCCAGGAGCCCAGGACAGGGGCTTGGCATTCAGTACTTC.